These T cell receptor beta chains were read from a single sample in a study of Ad26.COV2.S vaccination and SARS-CoV-2 variants. The data were produced by immunoSEQ multiplex PCR, yet TCRdb's version contains in-frame clones alone and is incomplete. Altogether fewer than 400,000 clones are present, approximately 90% being singletons, with the ten largest covering 3% to 3.5%. The sequenced sample was peripheral blood, obtained in a trial of Ad26.COV2.S vaccine versus placebo. The receptors come from a person between 18 and 60 years old who received the Ad26.COV2.S COVID-19 vaccine or a placebo. The CDR3 runs from the conserved cysteine through the conserved F or W. D genes are given only for firm matches. Size tells how often a clone was seen (once, few, many) or the class of an expanded clone, and some rows leave it out.

size,J,D,length,V,DNA,CDR3
-,TRBJ1-2,-,13,TRBV20-1,TGCAGTGCTAGTGGTGGGCAGATAGATGGCTACACCTTC,CSASGGQIDGYTF
-,TRBJ2-7,TRBD1,16,TRBV6-5,TGTGCCAGCAGTTACTCAGGGGGCGGTTGGGTCTACGAGCAGTACTTC,CASSYSGGGWVYEQYF
-,TRBJ2-3,-,14,TRBV6-2/TRBV6-3,TGTGCCAGCAGTCGGGACCCCCTATACTTGGCGCAGTATTTT,CASSRDPLYLAQYF
-,TRBJ2-7,-,14,TRBV18,TGTGCCAGCTCACTATCCAGCCTCACCTACGAGCAGTACTTC,CASSLSSLTYEQYF
-,TRBJ2-2,-,13,TRBV4-1,TGCGCCAGCAGCCAAGGTATCACCGGGGAGCTGTTTTTT,CASSQGITGELFF
-,TRBJ1-2,TRBD1,14,TRBV4-1,TGCGCCAGCAGCCAAGAGGGACAGGGAGATGGCTACACCTTC,CASSQEGQGDGYTF
-,TRBJ1-2,-,16,TRBV5-6,TGTGCCAGCAGCCTCGCCTCGAGGGGACAATTAGCCTCCTACACCTTC,CASSLASRGQLASYTF
-,TRBJ2-3,-,14,TRBV7-8,TGTGCCAGTCGAACTAGCCGTCGCACAGATACGCAGTATTTT,CASRTSRRTDTQYF
-,TRBJ1-1,-,13,TRBV7-8,TGTGCCAGCAGCTTCCCGGGGGGGACTGAAGCTTTCTTT,CASSFPGGTEAFF
-,TRBJ1-6,TRBD1,16,TRBV10-3,TGTGCCATCAGCCCGAACTTGGACAGGGCAGATTCACCCCTCCACTTT,CAISPNLDRADSPLHF
-,TRBJ2-3,TRBD2,17,TRBV12-5,TGTGCTAGTGCCATTTCCTTAACGGGGGGGGCCACAGATACGCAGTATTTT,CASAISLTGGATDTQYF
-,TRBJ1-6,TRBD1,14,TRBV10-3,TGTGCCATCAGTGGGACAGGGGCTGGGTCACCCCTCCACTTT,CAISGTGAGSPLHF
-,TRBJ1-5,-,14,TRBV10-3,TGTGCCATCAGTGATACAGCCGACAATCAGCCCCAGCATTTT,CAISDTADNQPQHF
-,TRBJ1-4,-,14,TRBV7-6,TGTGCCAGCAGCTTAGACCAGGGTGGAGAAAAACTGTTTTTT,CASSLDQGGEKLFF
-,TRBJ2-5,TRBD2,16,TRBV3-1/TRBV3-2,TGTGCCAGCAGCCAAAATCCTAGCGGGCTCCAAGAGACCCAGTACTTC,CASSQNPSGLQETQYF
-,TRBJ1-3,-,15,TRBV7-8,TGTGCCAGCAGCTTGCAGTTCTCATCTGGAAACACCATATATTTT,CASSLQFSSGNTIYF
-,TRBJ2-5,TRBD1,17,TRBV15,TGTGCCACCAGCAGAGGCCCGGGACAGGGGGCTTTAGAGACCCAGTACTTC,CATSRGPGQGALETQYF
-,TRBJ2-5,TRBD1,15,TRBV7-8,TGTGCCAGCAGCCGTGACAGGGAAGGTGGAGAGACCCAGTACTTC,CASSRDREGGETQYF
many,TRBJ1-2,-,17,TRBV7-6,TGTGCCAGCCCTCGCGTTGACAATAATTACCGTAACTATGGCTACACCTTC,CASPRVDNNYRNYGYTF
-,TRBJ1-5,TRBD1,14,TRBV2,TGTGCCAGCAGTGGACAGGGGTTGGGTCAGCCCCAGCATTTT,CASSGQGLGQPQHF
-,TRBJ2-4,TRBD1,15,TRBV6-5,TGTGCCAGCAGTTACTCGGGGACAGGGCGTAACATTCAGTACTTC,CASSYSGTGRNIQYF
-,TRBJ2-2,-,13,TRBV10-2,TGCGCCAGCACCGACTCTTACACCGGGGAGCTGTTTTTT,CASTDSYTGELFF
-,TRBJ2-5,-,13,TRBV10-1,TGCGCCAGCAGATCGGCCGCCGGGGAGACCCAGTACTTC,CASRSAAGETQYF
-,TRBJ1-4,-,16,TRBV14,TGTGCCAGCAGCCAAGTTACAGGCGCAACTAATGAAAAACTGTTTTTT,CASSQVTGATNEKLFF
-,TRBJ1-2,-,14,TRBV5-1,TGCGCCAGCAGCTTGGCCGGTACGCAGGAAGGCTACACCTTC,CASSLAGTQEGYTF
-,TRBJ2-7,-,14,TRBV27,TGTGCCAGCAGTTTAGGGCGGCAACACTACGAGCAGTACTTC,CASSLGRQHYEQYF
-,TRBJ2-1,TRBD1,17,TRBV19,TGTGCCAGTAGTCGCCCCCCAGGGGACAGCTCCTACAATGAGCAGTTCTTC,CASSRPPGDSSYNEQFF
-,TRBJ1-2,TRBD1,19,TRBV4-1,TGCGCCAGCAGCCAAGATTTTGCCCCTGGGACAGCCAGAAACTATGGCTACACCTTC,CASSQDFAPGTARNYGYTF